A selection of T cell receptor beta chains follows, all from one sample in a study of cytotoxic CD8 clonotypes in ibrutinib-treated CLL. Measured with immunoSEQ multiplex PCR; TCRdb has only the in-frame clones, and not every one. The profile shows approximately 320,000 clones, 60% to 80% of them singletons. The sequences come from PBMCs, collected after 36 months of ibrutinib treatment. These receptors originate from a human donor with chronic lymphocytic leukemia. CDR3s include the opening cysteine and the closing phenylalanine or tryptophan. The order of the fields is clone size, V gene, D gene, J gene, CDR3 DNA, CDR3 protein. D genes are given only for firm matches. Some rows mark clone size as missing; the rest say once, few, many or name a class of expanded clone.

NA	TRBV7-6	TRBD1	TRBJ2-7	TGTGCCAGCAGCCAAGACAGGGGTTCCTACGAGCAGTACTTC	CASSQDRGSYEQYF
NA	TRBV2	TRBD1	TRBJ2-7	TGTGCCAGCAGTTCGACAGGGGGGATTTACGAGCAGTACTTC	CASSSTGGIYEQYF
NA	TRBV6-5	TRBD2	TRBJ2-1	TGTGCCAGCACTTTTTGGGAGGGCCACAATGAGCAGTTCTTC	CASTFWEGHNEQFF
NA	TRBV18	NA	TRBJ2-3	TGTGCCAGCTCACCTATGGGGCCGGATACGCAGTATTTT	CASSPMGPDTQYF
few	TRBV7-2	NA	TRBJ1-4	TGTGCCAGCAGCCCCAGTGGGGGGCTGCCTAATGAAAAACTGTTTTTT	CASSPSGGLPNEKLFF
NA	TRBV6-1	NA	TRBJ1-4	TGTGCCAGCAGTGAACTGCGAAGGACTAATGAAAAACTGTTTTTT	CASSELRRTNEKLFF
few	TRBV7-3	NA	TRBJ2-2	TGTGCCAGCAGCTTGCAGCATGGAACCGGGGAGCTGTTTTTT	CASSLQHGTGELFF
NA	TRBV5-6	NA	TRBJ2-6	TGTGCCAGCAGCTTGCGTAGGATGGCCACTGGGGCCAACGTCCTGACTTTC	CASSLRRMATGANVLTF
once	TRBV7-2	NA	TRBJ2-1	TGTGCCAGCAGCTTAGCGACAGGGAGGATCAATGAGCAGTTCTTC	CASSLATGRINEQFF
NA	TRBV7-2	NA	TRBJ1-2	TGTGCCAGCAGCTTAGCAGGGGTCGATCATGGCTACACCTTC	CASSLAGVDHGYTF
NA	TRBV7-2	NA	TRBJ2-1	TGTGCCAGCAGCTTAGGGACTTTTGACAATGAGCAGTTCTTC	CASSLGTFDNEQFF
few	TRBV7-2	NA	TRBJ1-5	TGTGCCAGCAGCTTCAAAGTCGGGGGCAATCAGCCCCAGCATTTT	CASSFKVGGNQPQHF
few	TRBV7-8	NA	TRBJ1-4	TGTGCCAGCAGCTTGGGACGGCATAATGAAAAACTGTTTTTT	CASSLGRHNEKLFF
NA	TRBV27	TRBD2	TRBJ2-3	TGTGCCAGCAGACGGGGACTAGCCCTAACCACAGATACGCAGTATTTT	CASRRGLALTTDTQYF
NA	TRBV7-2	TRBD2	TRBJ2-1	TGTGCCACCCAAGTAGCGGGAGGCTCCTACAATGAGCAGTTCTTC	CATQVAGGSYNEQFF
few	TRBV4-1	TRBD2	TRBJ2-1	TGCGCCAGCAGCCAACCCCCCAAAATAGCGGGACTAAGCAATGAGCAGTTCTTC	CASSQPPKIAGLSNEQFF
NA	TRBV9	TRBD2	TRBJ2-1	TGTGCCAGCAGCGAGAGGGGGACTAGCGGGCGTTACAATGAGCAGTTCTTC	CASSERGTSGRYNEQFF
NA	TRBV6-4	NA	TRBJ2-3	TGTGCCAGCAGTGACTCGACAGATACGCAGTATTTT	CASSDSTDTQYF
few	TRBV7-8	NA	TRBJ1-6	TGTGCCAGCAGCTTAGTAGGCACCACTTATAATTCACCCCTCCACTTT	CASSLVGTTYNSPLHF
NA	TRBV5-1	NA	TRBJ1-1	TGCGCCAGCGGGCCAGATGTGGGTAACACTGAAGCTTTCTTT	CASGPDVGNTEAFF